These 15 T cell receptor beta chains came from one sample sequenced in a study of T-cell reconstitution after alpha-beta-depleted transplantation in children. Unique molecular identifiers were incorporated when the TCRbeta library was constructed. One entry per CDR3 protein results from TCRdb running MiXCR on the PCR reads. This table has some 520,000 distinct CDR3 sequences, 32% appearing once. The specimen was PBMCs from the stem cell graft donor, collected from the stem cell graft. These receptors all come from a human donor who donated a stem cell graft to a child with aplastic anemia.

This clonotype was seen a handful of times. The rearrangement uses TRBV20-1 and TRBJ1-1; D unresolved. The V and J ends lost 5 bases and 7 bases respectively, with 14 bases between them. CDR3 length: 12 amino acids. The V gene's germline CDR1 is DFQATT and CDR2 SNEGSKA (reference sequence). CDR3 sequence (DNA): TGCAGTGCTGAGCTCCTACCCCTTGAAGCTTTCTTT. Translating gives CSAELLPLEAFF.

The chain has TRBV20-1 and TRBJ2-1; TRBD2 aligns across 10 bases. The V gene end was trimmed by 6 bases and the J gene end by 6 bases; junction bases not matched to a gene: 11. Germline values: CDR1 DFQATT, CDR2 SNEGSKA (reference sequence). This CDR3 has 15 amino acids. The CDR3 is CSAVGLAGVLNEQFF. The CDR3 DNA reads TGCAGTGCAGTAGGTCTAGCGGGAGTCCTCAATGAGCAGTTCTTC.

V and J are TRBV12-3 or TRBV12-4 and TRBJ2-5; 7 bases match TRBD2. The CDR3 totals 15 residues. The trim removed 8 bases at V and 4 bases at J, leaving 13 bases unmatched. CDR3: CASPTRTRIRETQYF. DNA of the CDR3: TGTGCCAGCCCCACCAGGACTAGGATACGAGAGACCCAGTACTTC.

To note about this clonotype: A read error may account for a junction end that differs from germline. This chain joins TRBV20-1 and TRBJ2-1, with TRBD2 matching over 7 bases. Germline V lookup: CDR1 DFQATT, CDR2 SNEGSKA (reference sequence). The CDR3 extends over 15 amino acids. For the CDR3, the DNA is TGCAGTCCTAGGGGACGAGGCGGGAGAGGTCTTGAGCAGTTCTTC. Protein product: CSPRGRGGRGLEQFF.

This clonotype came up a few times. V usage is TRBV6-5 and J usage is TRBJ1-2; 9 bases map to TRBD1. The CDR3 loop spans 14 amino acids. The V gene end was trimmed by 0 bases and the J gene end by 9 bases; junction bases not matched to a gene: 5. Germline values: CDR1 MNHEY, CDR2 SVGAGI. The CDR3 DNA is TGTGCCAGCAGTTACTCTGGGACAGGGTATCGCTACACCTTC. Translated, it gives CASSYSGTGYRYTF.

The chain has TRBV13 and TRBJ2-7; tentative D call: TRBD2 (7 bases). The germline V and J ends were trimmed by 7 bases and 0 bases, with 13 bases remaining between them. The germline gives CDR1 PRHDT, CDR2 FYEKMQ (reference sequence). CDR3 length equals 14 residues. For the CDR3, the DNA is TGTGCCAGCATATGGGGGGGCTTCTCCTACGAGCAGTACGTC. This codes for CASIWGGFSYEQYV.

This clonotype was observed a handful of times. The chain links TRBV29-1 to TRBJ2-1, with TRBD2 as a possible D gene (6 bases). Looked up from germline, CDR1 is SQVTM and CDR2 is ANQGSEA. V lost 8 bases and J lost 0, with 14 bases in between. The CDR3 sequence is 14 residues long. The CDR3 region is CSSRELNSYNEQFF. The CDR3 region has the DNA TGCAGCTCCCGGGAGTTAAACTCCTACAATGAGCAGTTCTTC.

Ten or more counts support this clonotype. The chain combines TRBV20-1 with TRBJ2-7; 10 positions match TRBD2. This CDR3 comprises 14 residues. Per the germline V gene, CDR1 is DFQATT and CDR2 is SNEGSKA (reference sequence). V trimming: 3 bases; J trimming: 2 bases; junction bases outside the gene matches: 4. The CDR3 loop reads CSASASGGAYEQYF. The CDR3 DNA is TGCAGTGCTAGTGCTAGCGGGGGAGCCTACGAGCAGTACTTC.

V usage is TRBV4-1 and J usage is TRBJ2-7; 7 bases agree with TRBD1. V lost 4 bases to trimming and J lost 5 bases; unmatched junction nucleotides: 5. Germline V lookup: CDR1 MGHRA, CDR2 YSYEKL. The CDR3 is 13 amino acids. CDR3 DNA: TGCGCCAGCAGCCGGACAGGAATAGACGAGCAGTACGTC. It encodes CASSRTGIDEQYV.

This chain joins TRBV7-9 and TRBJ2-3, with a possible D match to TRBD2 (5 bases). CDR1 is SEHNR, CDR2 FQNEAQ, per germline (reference sequence). V lost 2 bases, J lost 2 bases, and 11 bases lay in between. The CDR3 runs 15 residues. The CDR3 loop reads CASSLQRGPTDTQYF. DNA for the CDR3: TGTGCCAGCAGCTTACAACGGGGTCCCACAGATACGCAGTATTTT.

In this sample, this clonotype turned up a few times. This sequence joins TRBV20-1 and TRBJ1-1; D perhaps matches TRBD1 (5 bases). Trimming stripped 3 bases from V and 12 bases from J, with 17 bases between. The CDR3 runs to 12 residues. Germline lookup yields CDR1 DFQATT and CDR2 SNEGSKA (reference sequence). CDR3 sequence: CSARTAYAYTFF. The CDR3 region has the DNA TGCAGTGCTAGGACAGCATATGCTTACACTTTCTTT.

This clonotype was recorded a few times. V is TRBV29-1 and J is TRBJ1-1; D uncertain. The germline V and J ends were trimmed by 5 bases and 5 bases, with 15 bases remaining between them. Germline CDR1 and CDR2: SQVTM and ANQGSEA. The CDR3 length is 13 residues. CDR3 sequence: CSVSGWTLTEAFF. Here the CDR3 DNA reads TGCAGCGTTTCTGGTTGGACCTTGACTGAAGCTTTCTTT.

The chain carries TRBV25-1 and TRBJ2-7, with 9 positions matching TRBD2. J was trimmed by 7 bases and V by 4 bases; bases with no gene match: 29. Looked up from germline, CDR1 is MGHDK and CDR2 is SYGVNS. The CDR3 extends over 21 amino acids. This CDR3 reads CASSGHVPGRGALAGAREQYF. CDR3 sequence (DNA): TGTGCCAGCAGTGGCCATGTCCCTGGCAGGGGAGCATTAGCGGGAGCTCGTGAGCAGTACTTC.

In its sample, this clonotype was seen a few times. J is TRBJ2-7 and V is TRBV6-2 or TRBV6-3; the D call may be TRBD1 or TRBD2 (5 bases each). V lost 5 bases, J lost 6 bases, and 17 bases lay in between. Germline CDR1 reads MNHEY; CDR2 reads SVGEGT. The CDR3 runs to 14 residues. CDR3 sequence reads: CASSTHYGAFEQYF. DNA of the CDR3: TGTGCCAGCAGTACCCACTACGGGGCGTTCGAGCAGTACTTC.

In this sample, this clonotype turned up a few times. This rearrangement joins TRBV6-2 or TRBV6-3 to TRBJ2-7; D unclear. The V end was cut by 8 bases, the J end by 0 bases, with 17 bases between. This CDR3 is 15 amino acids long. Germline assignment: CDR1 MNHEY and CDR2 SVGEGT. CDR3 region: CASRPVGINSYEQYV. CDR3 coding DNA: TGTGCCAGCCGGCCGGTGGGGATAAACTCCTACGAGCAGTACGTC.